This T cell receptor (beta chain) appears in the sequencing data of a study of shared clonotypes between healthy human individuals. Study at large: Donor composition was a couple of women and a few men, aged 18 to 49. Each donor's CD4 naive and CD4 memory cells filled three plates apiece, CD8 naive two, and CD8 memory one.

In germline, CDR1 is KGHSH, CDR2 LQKENI. This CDR3 spans 17 amino acids. Germline trimming cut 4 bases from V and 0 bases from J; bases unmatched to any gene: 7. CD45RO-negative, CCR7-positively selected cells formed the naive CD8 fraction, excluding terminally differentiated effector memory CD45RA+ cells. Method: immunoSEQ multiplex PCR; TCRdb's copy keeps in-frame clones and lacks some. Among 550,000 to 750,000 clones, around 92% were seen once, and the ten largest hold approximately 24%. The study's findings and limits: Naive subsets tended to show greater estimated richness than memory subsets. Naive CD4 clonotypes were shared across several donors at around 5.4%.

Of note for this clone: Antigen: not known.

This sequence was found in a man aged 25 to 45 in good health. The gene calls are TRBV18 and TRBJ2-3; 10 nucleotides agree with TRBD1. The material sequenced was naive CD8+ T cells sorted from blood. CDR3 loop: CASSRTGGWTSTDTQYF. CDR3 DNA sequence: TGTGCCAGCTCACGGACAGGGGGATGGACTAGCACAGATACGCAGTATTTT.